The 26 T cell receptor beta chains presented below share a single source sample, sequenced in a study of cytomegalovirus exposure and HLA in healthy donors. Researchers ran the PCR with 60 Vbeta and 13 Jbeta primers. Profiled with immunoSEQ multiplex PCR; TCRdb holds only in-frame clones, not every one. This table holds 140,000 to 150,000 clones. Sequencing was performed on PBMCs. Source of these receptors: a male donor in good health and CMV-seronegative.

The CDR3 sequence is CASSYSLIVPNTEAFF. CDR3 sequence (DNA): TGTGCCAGCAGTTACAGTCTGATAGTGCCTAACACTGAAGCTTTCTTT. The rearrangement joins TRBV6-5 to TRBJ1-1, with no clear D. V gave up 2 bases and J gave up 2 bases, with 15 bases separating them. CDR1 MNHEY and CDR2 SVGAGI come from the germline V gene. The CDR3 has 16 residues.

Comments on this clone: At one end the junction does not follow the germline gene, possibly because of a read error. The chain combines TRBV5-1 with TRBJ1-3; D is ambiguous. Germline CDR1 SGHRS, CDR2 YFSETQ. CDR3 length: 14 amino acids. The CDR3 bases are TGCGCCAGCAGCTCGGGATGGTCTGGGAACACCATATATTTT. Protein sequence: CASSSGWSGNTIYF.

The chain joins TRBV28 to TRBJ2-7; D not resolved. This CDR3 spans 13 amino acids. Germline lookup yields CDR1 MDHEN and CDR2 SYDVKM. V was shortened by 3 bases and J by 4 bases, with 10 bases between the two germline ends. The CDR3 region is CASSLQERYEQYF. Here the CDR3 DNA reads TGTGCCAGCAGTTTGCAGGAAAGGTACGAGCAGTACTTC.

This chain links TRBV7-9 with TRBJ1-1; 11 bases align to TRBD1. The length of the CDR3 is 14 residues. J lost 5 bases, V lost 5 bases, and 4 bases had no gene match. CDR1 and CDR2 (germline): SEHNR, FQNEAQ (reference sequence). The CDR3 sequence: CASSPGTGGTEAFF. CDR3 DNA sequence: TGTGCCAGCAGCCCCGGGACAGGGGGGACTGAAGCTTTCTTT. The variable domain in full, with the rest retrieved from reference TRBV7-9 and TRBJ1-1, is DTGVSQNPRHKITKRGQNVTFRCDPISEHNRLYWYRQTLGQGPEFLTYFQNEAQLEKSRLLSDRFSAERPKGSFSTLEIQRTEQGDSAMYLCASSPGTGGTEAFFGQGTRLTVV.

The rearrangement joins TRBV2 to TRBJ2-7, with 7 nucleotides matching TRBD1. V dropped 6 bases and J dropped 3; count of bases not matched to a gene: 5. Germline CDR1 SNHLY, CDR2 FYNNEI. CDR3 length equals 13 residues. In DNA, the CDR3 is TGTGCCAGCAGGGGGAGACAGGGCTACGAGCAGTACTTC. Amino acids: CASRGRQGYEQYF.

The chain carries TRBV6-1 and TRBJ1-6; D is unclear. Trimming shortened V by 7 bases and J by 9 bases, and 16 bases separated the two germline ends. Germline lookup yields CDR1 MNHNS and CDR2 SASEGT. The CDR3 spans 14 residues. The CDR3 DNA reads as TGTGCCAGCAACGATGTCACACCAACTTCACCCCTCCACTTT. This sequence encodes CASNDVTPTSPLHF.

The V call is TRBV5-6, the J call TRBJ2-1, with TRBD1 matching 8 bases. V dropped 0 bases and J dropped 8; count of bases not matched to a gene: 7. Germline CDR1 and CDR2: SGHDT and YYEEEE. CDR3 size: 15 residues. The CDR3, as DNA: TGTGCCAGCAGCTTGGGACAGGGGATGACGGATGAGCAGTTCTTC. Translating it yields CASSLGQGMTDEQFF.

In DNA, the CDR3 is TGTGCCAGCAGCCGCAGCGGGGATCCCTACGAGCAGTACTTC. This codes for CASSRSGDPYEQYF. V gene TRBV9 combines with J gene TRBJ2-7; 7 nucleotides line up with TRBD2. V was clipped by 4 bases and J by 2 bases; unmatched bases: 6. CDR1 and CDR2 (germline): SGDLS, YYNGEE. This CDR3 comprises 14 residues.

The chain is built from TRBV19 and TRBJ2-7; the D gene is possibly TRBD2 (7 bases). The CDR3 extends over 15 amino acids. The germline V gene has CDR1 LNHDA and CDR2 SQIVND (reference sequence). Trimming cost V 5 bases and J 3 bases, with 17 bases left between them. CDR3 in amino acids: CASSVTEGGDYEQYF. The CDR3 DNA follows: TGTGCCAGTAGTGTAACGGAAGGGGGGGACTACGAGCAGTACTTC.

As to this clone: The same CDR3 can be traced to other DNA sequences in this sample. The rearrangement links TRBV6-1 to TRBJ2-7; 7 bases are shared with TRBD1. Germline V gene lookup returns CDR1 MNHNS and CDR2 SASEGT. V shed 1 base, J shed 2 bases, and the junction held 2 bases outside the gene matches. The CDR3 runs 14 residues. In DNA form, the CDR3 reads TGTGCCAGCAGTGAAGTACAGGGGACCTACGAGCAGTACTTC. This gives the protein CASSEVQGTYEQYF.

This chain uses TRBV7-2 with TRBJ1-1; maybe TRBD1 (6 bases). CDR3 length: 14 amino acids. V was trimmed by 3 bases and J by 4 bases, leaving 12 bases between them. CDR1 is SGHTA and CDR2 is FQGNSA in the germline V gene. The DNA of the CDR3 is TGTGCCAGCAGCTTCAGCAGGGGTCTCACTGAAGCTTTCTTT. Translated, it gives CASSFSRGLTEAFF.

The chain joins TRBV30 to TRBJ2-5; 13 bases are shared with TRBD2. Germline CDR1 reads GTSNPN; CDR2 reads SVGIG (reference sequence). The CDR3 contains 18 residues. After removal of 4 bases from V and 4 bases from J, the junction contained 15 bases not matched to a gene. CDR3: CAWTRGRTSGSLGETQYF. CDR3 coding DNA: TGTGCCTGGACCCGGGGAAGGACTAGCGGGAGTTTAGGAGAGACCCAGTACTTC.

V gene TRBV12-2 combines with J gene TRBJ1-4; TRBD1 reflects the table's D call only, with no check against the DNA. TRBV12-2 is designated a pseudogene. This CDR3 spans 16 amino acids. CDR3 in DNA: TGTGCAAGTCGCTTGAAGGGACAGGCAACTAATGAAAAACTGTTTTTT. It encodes CASRLKGQATNEKLFF.

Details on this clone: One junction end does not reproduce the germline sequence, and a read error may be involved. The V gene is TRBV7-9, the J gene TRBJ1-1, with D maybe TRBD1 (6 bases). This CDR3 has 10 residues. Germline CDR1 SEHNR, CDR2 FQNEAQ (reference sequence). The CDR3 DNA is TGTGCCAGCAGCTTACTGGGGGCTGTCTTT. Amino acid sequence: CASSLLGAVF.

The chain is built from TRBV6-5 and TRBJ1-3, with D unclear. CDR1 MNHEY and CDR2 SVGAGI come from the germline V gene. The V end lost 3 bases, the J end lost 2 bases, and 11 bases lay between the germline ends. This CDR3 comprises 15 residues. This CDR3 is CASSYSTGTGNTIYF. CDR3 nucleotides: TGTGCCAGCAGTTATTCAACGGGGACTGGAAACACCATATATTTT.

CDR3 DNA: TGTGCCAGCAGGATCGGGACAGGGTATCAGCCCCAGCATTTT. It encodes CASRIGTGYQPQHF. The chain uses TRBV28 and TRBJ1-5; 9 nucleotides match TRBD1. Germline V lookup: CDR1 MDHEN, CDR2 SYDVKM. The CDR3 extends over 14 amino acids. J was trimmed by 5 bases and V by 6 bases; bases with no gene match: 5. The entire variable domain, with the rest obtained from reference TRBV28 and TRBJ1-5, is as follows: DVKVTQSSRYLVKRTGEKVFLECVQDMDHENMFWYRQDPGLGLRLIYFSYDVKMKEKGDIPEGYSVSREKKERFSLILESASTNQTSMYLCASRIGTGYQPQHFGDGTRLSIL.

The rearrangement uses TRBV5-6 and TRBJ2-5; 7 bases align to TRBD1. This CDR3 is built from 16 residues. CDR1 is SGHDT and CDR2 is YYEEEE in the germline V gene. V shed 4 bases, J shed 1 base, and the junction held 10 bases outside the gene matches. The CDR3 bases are TGTGCCAGCAGCCCTATTCCGGGACAGCCCCAAGAGACCCAGTACTTC. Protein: CASSPIPGQPQETQYF.

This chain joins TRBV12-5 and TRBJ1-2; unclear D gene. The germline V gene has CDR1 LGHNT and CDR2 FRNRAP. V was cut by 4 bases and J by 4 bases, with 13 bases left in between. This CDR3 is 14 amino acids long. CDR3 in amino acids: CASGWRTDFYGYTF. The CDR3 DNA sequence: TGTGCTAGTGGTTGGAGGACGGACTTCTATGGCTACACCTTC.

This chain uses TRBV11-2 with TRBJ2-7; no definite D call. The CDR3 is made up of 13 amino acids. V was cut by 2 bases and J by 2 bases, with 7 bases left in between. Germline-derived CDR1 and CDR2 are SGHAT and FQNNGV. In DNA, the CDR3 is TGTGCCAGCAGCTTATTGCGGACCTACGAGCAGTACTTC. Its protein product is CASSLLRTYEQYF. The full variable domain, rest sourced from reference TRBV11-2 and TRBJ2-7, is EAGVAQSPRYKIIEKRQSVAFWCNPISGHATLYWYQQILGQGPKLLIQFQNNGVVDDSQLPKDRFSAERLKGVDSTLKIQPAKLEDSAVYLCASSLLRTYEQYFGPGTRLTVT.

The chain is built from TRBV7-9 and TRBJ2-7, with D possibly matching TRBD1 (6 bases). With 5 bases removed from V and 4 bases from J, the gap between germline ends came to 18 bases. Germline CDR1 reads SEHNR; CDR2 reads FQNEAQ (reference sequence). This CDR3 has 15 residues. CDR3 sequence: CASSPRQENVYEQYF. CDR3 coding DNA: TGTGCCAGCAGCCCACGACAGGAAAACGTATACGAGCAGTACTTC.

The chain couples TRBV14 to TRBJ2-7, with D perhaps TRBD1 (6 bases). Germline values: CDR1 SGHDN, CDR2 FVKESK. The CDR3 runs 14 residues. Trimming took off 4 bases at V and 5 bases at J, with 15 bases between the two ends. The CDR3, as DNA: TGTGCCAGCAGCCGGGCAGGGGTTATCAACGAGCAGTACTTC. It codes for CASSRAGVINEQYF.

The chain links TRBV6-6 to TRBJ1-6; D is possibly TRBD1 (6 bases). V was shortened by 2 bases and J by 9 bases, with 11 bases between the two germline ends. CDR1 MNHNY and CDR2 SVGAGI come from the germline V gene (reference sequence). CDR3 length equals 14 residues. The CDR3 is CASSYGSGVSPLHF. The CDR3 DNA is TGTGCCAGCAGTTACGGCTCAGGGGTTTCACCCCTCCACTTT.

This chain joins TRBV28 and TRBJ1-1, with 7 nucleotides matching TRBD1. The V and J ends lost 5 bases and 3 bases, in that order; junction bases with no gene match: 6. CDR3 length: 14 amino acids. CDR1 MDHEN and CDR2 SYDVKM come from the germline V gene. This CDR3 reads CASSPGQSYTEAFF. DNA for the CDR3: TGTGCCAGCAGTCCGGGACAGAGCTACACTGAAGCTTTCTTT.

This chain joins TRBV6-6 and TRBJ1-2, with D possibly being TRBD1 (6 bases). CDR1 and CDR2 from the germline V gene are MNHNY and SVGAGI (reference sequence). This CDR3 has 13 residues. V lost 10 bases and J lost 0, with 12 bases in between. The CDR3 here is CATSGTSNYGYTF. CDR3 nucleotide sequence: TGTGCCACCTCCGGGACATCTAACTATGGCTACACCTTC.

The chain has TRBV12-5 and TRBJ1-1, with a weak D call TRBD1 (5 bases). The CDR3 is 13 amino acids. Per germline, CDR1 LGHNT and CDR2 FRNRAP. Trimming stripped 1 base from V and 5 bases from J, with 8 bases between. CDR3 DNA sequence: TGTGCTAGTGGTTTGGGGGGACTGACTGAAGCTTTCTTT. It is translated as CASGLGGLTEAFF.

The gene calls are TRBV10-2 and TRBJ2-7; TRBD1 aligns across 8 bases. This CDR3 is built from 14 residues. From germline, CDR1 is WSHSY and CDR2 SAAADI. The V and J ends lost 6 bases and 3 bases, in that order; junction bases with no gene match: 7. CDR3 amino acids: CASSSRTGSYEQYF. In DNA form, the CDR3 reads TGCGCCAGCAGCTCCCGGACAGGGAGCTACGAGCAGTACTTC.